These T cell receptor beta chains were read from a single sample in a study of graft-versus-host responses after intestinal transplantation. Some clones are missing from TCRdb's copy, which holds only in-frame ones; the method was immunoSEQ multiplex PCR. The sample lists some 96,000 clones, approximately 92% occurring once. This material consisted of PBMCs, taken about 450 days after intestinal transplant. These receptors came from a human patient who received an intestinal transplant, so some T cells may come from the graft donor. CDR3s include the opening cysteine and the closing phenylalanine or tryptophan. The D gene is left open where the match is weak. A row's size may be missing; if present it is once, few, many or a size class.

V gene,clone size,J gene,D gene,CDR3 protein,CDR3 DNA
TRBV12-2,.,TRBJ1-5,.,CANSGGTDGPPPYSNQPQHF,TGTGCGAATTCTGGGGGGACAGACGGACCTCCCCCATATAGCAATCAGCCCCAGCATTTT
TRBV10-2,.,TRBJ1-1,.,CASRMGMGVDTEAFF,TGCGCCAGCAGGATGGGGATGGGGGTGGACACTGAAGCTTTCTTT
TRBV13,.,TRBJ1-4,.,CASSFEGTNEKLFF,TGTGCCAGCAGCTTTGAGGGCACTAATGAAAAACTGTTTTTT
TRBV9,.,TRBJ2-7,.,CASSPGTSGYEQYF,TGTGCCAGCAGCCCCGGGACCTCGGGCTACGAGCAGTACTTC
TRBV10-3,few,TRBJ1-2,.,CAISESGGGYGYTF,TGTGCCATCAGTGAGTCTGGAGGGGGATATGGCTACACCTTC
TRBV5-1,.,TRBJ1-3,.,CASSLVPSSGNTIYF,TGCGCCAGCAGCTTGGTTCCATCCTCTGGAAACACCATATATTTT
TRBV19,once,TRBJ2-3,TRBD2,CASSRTSGGTDTQYF,TGTGCCAGTAGTAGGACTAGCGGGGGCACAGATACGCAGTATTTT
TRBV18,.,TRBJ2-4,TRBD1,CASSPTGQGIQNIQYF,TGTGCCAGCTCACCTACGGGACAGGGGATCCAAAACATTCAGTACTTC
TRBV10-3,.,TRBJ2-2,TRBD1,CATERPGQGNTGELFF,TGTGCCACCGAGAGACCAGGACAGGGGAACACCGGGGAGCTGTTTTTT
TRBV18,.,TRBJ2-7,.,CASSPTQYEQYF,TGTGCCAGCTCCCCCACTCAATACGAGCAGTACTTC
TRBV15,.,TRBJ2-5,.,CATSRARTQETQYF,TGTGCCACCAGCAGAGCTCGGACCCAAGAGACCCAGTACTTC
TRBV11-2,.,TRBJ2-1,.,CASSLGGPPYNEQFF,TGTGCCAGCAGCTTAGGAGGGCCCCCTTACAATGAGCAGTTCTTC
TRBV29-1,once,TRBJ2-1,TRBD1,CSVGGFAVPGQGNYNEQFF,TGCAGCGTTGGGGGGTTTGCTGTCCCGGGACAGGGGAACTACAATGAGCAGTTCTTC
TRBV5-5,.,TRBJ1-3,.,CASSLDPGEGNTIYF,TGTGCCAGCAGCTTGGACCCGGGAGAGGGAAACACCATATATTTT
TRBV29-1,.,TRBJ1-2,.,CSVANWTAKGYTF,TGCAGCGTTGCTAATTGGACGGCGAAAGGCTACACCTTC
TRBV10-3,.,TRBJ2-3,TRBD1,CAISHDREDTQYF,TGTGCCATCAGCCACGACAGGGAAGATACGCAGTATTTT
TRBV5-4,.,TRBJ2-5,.,CASSRPGPGTETQYF,TGTGCCAGCAGCCGACCGGGACCGGGGACGGAGACCCAGTACTTC
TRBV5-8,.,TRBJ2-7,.,CASSPSTPTYEQYF,TGTGCCAGCAGCCCAAGTACACCGACCTACGAGCAGTACTTC
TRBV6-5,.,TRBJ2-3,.,CASSYRAGSTDTQYF,TGTGCCAGCAGTTACAGGGCAGGGAGCACAGATACGCAGTATTTT
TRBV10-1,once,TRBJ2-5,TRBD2,CASSESRGVPETQYF,TGCGCCAGCAGTGAGTCCCGGGGGGTTCCAGAGACCCAGTACTTC
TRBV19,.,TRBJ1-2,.,CASSITPSYGYTF,TGTGCCAGTAGTATTACCCCCTCCTATGGCTACACCTTC
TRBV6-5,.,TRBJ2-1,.,CATRVRGGEQFF,TGTGCCACCCGCGTGAGGGGGGGTGAGCAGTTCTTC
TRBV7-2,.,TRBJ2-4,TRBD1,CASSYYAGTGVTKNIQYF,TGTGCCAGCAGCTACTACGCCGGGACAGGGGTGACCAAAAACATTCAGTACTTC
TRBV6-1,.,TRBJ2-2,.,CASRLGGELFF,TGTGCCAGCCGGTTGGGCGGGGAGCTGTTTTTT
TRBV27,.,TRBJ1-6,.,CASRGPWGGLSPLHF,TGTGCCAGCAGAGGCCCTTGGGGTGGCCTTTCACCCCTCCACTTT
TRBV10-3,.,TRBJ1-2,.,CAISESLGSSDVSGYTF,TGTGCCATCAGTGAGTCGTTGGGTTCTTCAGACGTATCTGGCTACACCTTC
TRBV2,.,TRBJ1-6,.,CASIRGNNSPLHF,TGTGCCAGCATTAGAGGGAATAATTCACCCCTCCACTTT
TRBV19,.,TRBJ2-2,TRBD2,CASSIFLAGGTGELFF,TGTGCCAGTAGTATATTTTTAGCGGGGGGGACCGGGGAGCTGTTTTTT
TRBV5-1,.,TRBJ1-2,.,CASSLDPGAEGYTF,TGCGCCAGCAGCTTGGACCCAGGGGCGGAGGGCTACACCTTC
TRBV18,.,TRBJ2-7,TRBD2,CASSPWEGPYEQYF,TGTGCCAGCTCACCGTGGGAGGGTCCCTACGAGCAGTACTTC
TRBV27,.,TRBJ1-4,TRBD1,CASSPGTAEKLFF,TGTGCCAGCAGTCCTGGGACAGCCGAAAAACTGTTTTTT
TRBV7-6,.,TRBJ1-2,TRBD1,CASSLGGTELANYGYTF,TGTGCCAGCAGCTTAGGTGGGACAGAACTAGCTAACTATGGCTACACCTTC
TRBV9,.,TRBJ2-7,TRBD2,CASSVVGTRGAEQYF,TGTGCCAGCAGCGTAGTTGGGACTAGGGGGGCCGAGCAGTACTTC
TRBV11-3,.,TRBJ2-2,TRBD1,CASSPSGTGTTGELFF,TGTGCCAGCAGCCCTTCCGGGACAGGCACAACCGGGGAGCTGTTTTTT
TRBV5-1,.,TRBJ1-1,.,CASTTGSTRTEAFF,TGCGCCAGCACCACGGGATCCACGCGGACTGAAGCTTTCTTT
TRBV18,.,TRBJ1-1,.,CASSPHWDTEAFF,TGTGCCAGCTCACCGCATTGGGACACTGAAGCTTTCTTT